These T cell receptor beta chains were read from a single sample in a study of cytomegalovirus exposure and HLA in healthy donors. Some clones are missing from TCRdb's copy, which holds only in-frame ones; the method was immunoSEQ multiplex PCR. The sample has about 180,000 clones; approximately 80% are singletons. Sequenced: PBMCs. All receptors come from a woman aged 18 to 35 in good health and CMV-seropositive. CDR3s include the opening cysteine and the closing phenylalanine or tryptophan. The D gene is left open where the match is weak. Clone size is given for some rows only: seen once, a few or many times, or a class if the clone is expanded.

cdr3_aa: CASSLALQGRSTGELFF
cdr3_nt: TGTGCCAGCAGCTTAGCGCTGCAGGGGCGTTCCACCGGGGAGCTGTTTTTT
clone_size: once
d_call: .
j_call: TRBJ2-2
v_call: TRBV7-6

cdr3_aa: CASSEGARSFF
cdr3_nt: TGTGCCAGCAGTGAAGGGGCCAGGTCTTTCTTT
clone_size: once
d_call: .
j_call: TRBJ1-1
v_call: TRBV6-5

cdr3_aa: CASSLDRARGVTAYEQYF
cdr3_nt: TGTGCCAGCAGCTTAGATCGGGCTAGGGGTGTTACTGCCTACGAGCAGTACTTC
clone_size: .
d_call: .
j_call: TRBJ2-7
v_call: TRBV11-2

cdr3_aa: CASSFLVDGAYEQYF
cdr3_nt: TGTGCCAGCAGCTTTCTTGTCGACGGGGCCTACGAGCAGTACTTC
clone_size: .
d_call: .
j_call: TRBJ2-7
v_call: TRBV7-8

cdr3_aa: CASSLGPVRAQYF
cdr3_nt: TGTGCCAGCAGCTTAGGACCCGTACGGGCGCAGTATTTT
clone_size: .
d_call: .
j_call: TRBJ2-3
v_call: TRBV7-2

cdr3_aa: CASNPMSSYNSPLHF
cdr3_nt: TGTGCCAGCAACCCCATGAGCTCCTATAATTCACCCCTCCACTTT
clone_size: .
d_call: .
j_call: TRBJ1-6
v_call: TRBV6-5

cdr3_aa: CSVGGAEGTDTQYF
cdr3_nt: TGCAGCGTTGGCGGGGCGGAGGGCACAGATACGCAGTATTTT
clone_size: .
d_call: .
j_call: TRBJ2-3
v_call: TRBV29-1

cdr3_aa: CASSLVGLAGVHTQYF
cdr3_nt: TGTGCCAGCAGCTTAGTAGGACTAGCGGGGGTACATACGCAGTATTTT
clone_size: .
d_call: TRBD2
j_call: TRBJ2-3
v_call: TRBV13

cdr3_aa: CASSQEVGEQYF
cdr3_nt: TGTGCCAGCAGCCAGGAAGTTGGCGAGCAGTACTTC
clone_size: .
d_call: .
j_call: TRBJ2-7
v_call: TRBV7-9

cdr3_aa: CSVDGGREDTQYF
cdr3_nt: TGCAGCGTTGACGGAGGACGTGAAGATACGCAGTATTTT
clone_size: .
d_call: .
j_call: TRBJ2-3
v_call: TRBV29-1

cdr3_aa: CASSLAPGEVEQYF
cdr3_nt: TGTGCCAGCAGCTTAGCACCAGGGGAAGTCGAGCAGTACTTC
clone_size: .
d_call: .
j_call: TRBJ2-7
v_call: TRBV13

cdr3_aa: CASSPSTGGVGYTEAFF
cdr3_nt: TGTGCCAGCAGCCCATCAACAGGGGGCGTAGGATACACTGAAGCTTTCTTT
clone_size: .
d_call: TRBD1
j_call: TRBJ1-1
v_call: TRBV7-8

cdr3_aa: CASRDRVGNYEQYF
cdr3_nt: TGTGCCAGCCGGGACAGGGTCGGGAATTACGAGCAGTACTTC
clone_size: .
d_call: TRBD1
j_call: TRBJ2-7
v_call: TRBV18

cdr3_aa: CASSLNTGELFF
cdr3_nt: TGTGCCAGCAGCCTAAACACCGGGGAGCTGTTTTTT
clone_size: once
d_call: .
j_call: TRBJ2-2
v_call: TRBV13